The present TCR beta chain was sequenced within a study of patients and donors after allogeneic stem cell transplantation. CDR3 length: 16 residues. Germline CDR1 and CDR2: MGHDK and SYGVNS. V was shortened by 6 bases and J by 7 bases, with 24 bases between the two germline ends. TCRdb fed the RT-PCR reads into MiXCR, producing one record per CDR3 protein. The sample consists of some 150,000 distinct CDR3 sequences, about two fifths of them appearing once. Material: blood, either unsorted or a sorted T cell fraction (not recorded which). V gene TRBV25-1 combines with J gene TRBJ1-1, with TRBD1 as a possible D gene (6 bases). This TCR came from a human donor who was either an allogeneic HSCT recipient or a stem cell or donor lymphocyte infusion donor (not recorded which). It is not recorded whose cells these are; they may come from a transplant donor. The CDR3 DNA is TGTGCCAGCAGACCCCCCGTGGCGCACAGGGACTATGAAGCTTTCTTT. Translated, it gives CASRPPVAHRDYEAFF. Complete variable domain (other parts from reference TRBV25-1 and TRBJ1-1): EADIYQTPRYLVIGTGKKITLECSQTMGHDKMYWYQQDPGMELHLIHYSYGVNSTEKGDLSSESTVSRIRTEHFPLTLESARPSHTSQYLCASRPPVAHRDYEAFFGQGTRLTVV.